What follows are 27 T cell receptor beta chains derived from one specimen sequenced in a study of cytomegalovirus exposure and HLA in healthy donors. TCRdb keeps only in-frame clones here, not all; method: immunoSEQ multiplex PCR. The table shows about 60,000 clones, with approximately 96% occurring only once. The sample was PBMCs. Receptor source: a man younger than 30 in good health and CMV-seronegative.

This clone was seen a handful of times. The chain recombines TRBV5-1 with TRBJ2-7, with D possibly matching TRBD2 (5 bases). This CDR3 has 15 amino acids. Germline lookup yields CDR1 SGHRS and CDR2 YFSETQ. The ends were cut back, 2 bases at V and 2 bases at J, with 14 bases in the middle. The CDR3 nucleotides are TGCGCCAGCAGCTTAGGGAATACTAGGACCTACGAGCAGTACTTC. This encodes CASSLGNTRTYEQYF.

V is TRBV28 and J is TRBJ2-5; D gene ambiguous. Looked up from germline, CDR1 is MDHEN and CDR2 is SYDVKM. The CDR3 extends over 12 amino acids. Between the trimmed V and J ends, which lost 7 bases and 6 bases, there was a span of 12 bases. CDR3 sequence (DNA): TGTGCCAGCACGGGTGAAGTGCAGACCCAGTACTTC. Its protein is CASTGEVQTQYF.

This chain connects TRBV5-8 to TRBJ2-7; possible D gene TRBD2, 5 bases. Trimming took off 4 bases at V and 7 bases at J, with 21 bases between the two ends. The germline gives CDR1 SGHTS, CDR2 YDEGEE. This CDR3 is built from 15 residues. The CDR3 protein is CASSDRGRERQEQYF. The CDR3 bases are TGTGCCAGCAGCGATCGGGGTAGGGAACGACAAGAGCAGTACTTC.

This chain joins TRBV27 and TRBJ2-1, with TRBD2 matching over 12 bases. The CDR3 has 15 residues. Losses at the gene ends were 1 base for V and 9 bases for J; bases not matched to a gene: 4. CDR1 MNHEY and CDR2 SMNVEV come from the germline V gene (reference sequence). The CDR3 nucleotides read TGTGCCAGCAGTTTATTGACTAGCGGGAGTACTGAGCAGTTCTTC. This codes for CASSLLTSGSTEQFF.

This clone was detected only once. The V gene is TRBV7-9, the J gene TRBJ1-2; weak D call: TRBD1 (5 bases). Germline V gene data show CDR1 as SEHNR and CDR2 as FQNEAQ (reference sequence). This CDR3 is built from 16 residues. Trimming removed 5 bases at V and 6 bases at J, with 22 bases between. The CDR3 DNA sequence: TGTGCCAGCAGCCTCCAGAACGGGCAGGGAAAGAATGGCTACACCTTC. This codes for CASSLQNGQGKNGYTF.

This clone was picked up one time. The V and J genes are TRBV6-6 and TRBJ2-2, with 10 bases matching TRBD2. Germline CDR1 is MNHNY and CDR2 is SVGAGI (reference sequence). V lost 3 bases, J lost 8 bases, and 0 bases stayed unmatched. The CDR3 is made up of 13 amino acids. The CDR3 bases are TGTGCCAGCAGTTATAGCGGGAGGGGGGAGCTGTTTTTT. Its protein is CASSYSGRGELFF.

The chain couples TRBV21-1 to TRBJ1-2; the table assigns TRBD1, which was not confirmed against the DNA. TRBV21-1 is a pseudogene segment. The length of the CDR3 is 15 residues. CDR3 sequence reads: CASSKFTALNYGYTF. The CDR3 coding sequence is TGTGCCAGCAGCAAATTTACAGCTTTAAACTATGGCTACACCTTC.

The chain uses TRBV10-1 and TRBJ2-2; D gene ambiguous. This CDR3 comprises 14 residues. The germline V gene encodes CDR1 WNHNN and CDR2 SYGVQD (reference sequence). V was cut by 0 bases and J by 6 bases, with 8 bases left in between. The CDR3: CASSESFSSGELFF. CDR3 DNA sequence: TGCGCCAGCAGTGAGTCTTTTTCATCCGGGGAGCTGTTTTTT.

The chain has TRBV30 and TRBJ2-1, with 10 bases fitting TRBD2. CDR3 length: 18 residues. The V gene's germline CDR1 is GTSNPN and CDR2 SVGIG (reference sequence). V lost 3 bases, J lost 4 bases, and 15 bases stayed unmatched. In DNA form, the CDR3 reads TGTGCCTGGAGCGATCCCTGGCAGCGGGAGGGCCTATACAATGAGCAGTTCTTC. Protein product: CAWSDPWQREGLYNEQFF.

As DNA, the CDR3 is TGCAGTGGACAGGGGCACAACGAGCAGTACTTC. Its translation: CSGQGHNEQYF. This sequence joins TRBV20-1 and TRBJ2-7; the match to TRBD1 covers 8 bases. Trimming took 7 bases from V and 5 from J; bases not matched to a gene: 4. The V gene's germline CDR1 is DFQATT and CDR2 SNEGSKA (reference sequence). The CDR3 consists of 11 residues.

This sequence joins TRBV5-1 and TRBJ2-1; perhaps TRBD1 as D (5 bases). V was clipped by 2 bases and J by 7 bases, with 10 bases between them. This CDR3 comprises 13 residues. Germline CDR1 is SGHRS and CDR2 is YFSETQ. This CDR3 is CASSLPPGNEQFF. The DNA of the CDR3 is TGCGCCAGCAGCTTACCACCAGGGAATGAGCAGTTCTTC.

V is TRBV6-1 and J is TRBJ2-1, with TRBD1 as a possible D gene (6 bases). The CDR3 totals 14 residues. CDR1 is MNHNS and CDR2 is SASEGT in the germline V gene. The V end lost 4 bases, the J end lost 5 bases, and 12 bases lay between the germline ends. CDR3 bases: TGTGCCAGCAGTGCACAGGGCAACCACAATGAGCAGTTCTTC. Amino acids: CASSAQGNHNEQFF.

The chain joins TRBV7-2 to TRBJ2-5; D gene ambiguous. Germline assignment: CDR1 SGHTA and CDR2 FQGNSA. The V and J ends lost 1 base and 7 bases respectively, with 10 bases between them. The CDR3 consists of 13 residues. The chain's CDR3 is CASSLGPKRTQYF. For the CDR3, the DNA is TGTGCCAGCAGCTTAGGCCCCAAGCGGACCCAGTACTTC.

The chain combines TRBV30 with TRBJ1-2; the D is unclear. In germline, CDR1 is GTSNPN, CDR2 SVGIG (reference sequence). Trimming took off 4 bases at V and 2 bases at J, with 20 bases between the two ends. This CDR3 spans 16 amino acids. As DNA, the CDR3 is TGTGCCTGGACCACGAAAACCGGGTCGAAAAACTATGGCTACACCTTC. It encodes CAWTTKTGSKNYGYTF.

The V and J genes are TRBV25-1 and TRBJ2-3, with TRBD2 matching over 8 bases. The germline V gene encodes CDR1 MGHDK and CDR2 SYGVNS. Trimming cost V 4 bases and J 3 bases; bases outside gene matches: 9. The CDR3 has 16 residues. The CDR3 bases are TGTGCCAGCAGTGCCCCCGGGACTAGAGATACAGATACGCAGTATTTT. It translates to CASSAPGTRDTDTQYF.

The rearrangement links TRBV7-6 to TRBJ2-2, with D unresolved. CDR3 size: 13 residues. Germline CDR1 and CDR2: SGHVS and FNYEAQ. V was shortened by 7 bases and J by 4 bases, with 10 bases between the two germline ends. The DNA of the CDR3 is TGTGCCAGCAACCTTATGAGCACCGGGGAGCTGTTTTTT. Translation: CASNLMSTGELFF.

The chain links TRBV6-5 to TRBJ2-7; a weak D match, TRBD1 (6 bases). Germline V CDR1 and CDR2: MNHEY, SVGAGI. The length of the CDR3 is 13 residues. V gave up 2 bases and J gave up 6 bases, with 11 bases separating them. The CDR3 here is CASSYRGQGEQYF. The CDR3 DNA sequence: TGTGCCAGCAGTTACAGGGGACAAGGCGAGCAGTACTTC.

This clone was recorded only once. The chain has TRBV5-1 and TRBJ2-7; D remains ambiguous. Trimming removed 0 bases at V and 3 bases at J, with 7 bases between. This CDR3 is built from 13 residues. The germline V gene has CDR1 SGHRS and CDR2 YFSETQ. CDR3 protein: CASSLAPNYEQYF. As DNA, the CDR3 is TGCGCCAGCAGCTTGGCCCCCAACTACGAGCAGTACTTC.

The chain recombines TRBV5-1 with TRBJ2-3; no reliable D call. CDR3 size: 14 residues. V shed 10 bases and J shed 5 bases, with 20 bases lying between them. CDR1 and CDR2 from the germline V gene are SGHRS and YFSETQ. The CDR3 DNA follows: TGCGCCTCCTCGACGGGTCTCCCACGAGATACGCAGTATTTT. This translates into CASSTGLPRDTQYF.

V and J are TRBV18 and TRBJ1-2, with D possibly TRBD1 on 6 matching bases. V gave up 6 bases and J gave up 3 bases, with 14 bases separating them. The CDR3 covers 14 residues. Germline CDR1 reads KGHSH; CDR2 reads LQKENI. CDR3 DNA: TGTGCCAGCTCGTCCGAGACAGGCGACTATGGCTACACCTTC. Amino acid sequence: CASSSETGDYGYTF.

The genes are TRBV7-9 and TRBJ2-3; 15 nucleotides align to TRBD2. CDR3 length equals 18 residues. V shed 4 bases, J shed 4 bases, and the junction held 9 bases outside the gene matches. CDR1 and CDR2 from the germline V gene are SEHNR and FQNEAQ (reference sequence). Written as DNA, the CDR3 is TGTGCCAGCAGCTCTCTTAGGACTAGCGGGAGGGAATCAGATACGCAGTATTTT. The encoded protein is CASSSLRTSGRESDTQYF.

This chain uses TRBV29-1 with TRBJ1-1; D gene uncertain. The CDR3 spans 14 residues. Germline V lookup: CDR1 SQVTM, CDR2 ANQGSEA. Deletions cut 3 bases from V and 1 base from J, with 12 bases between. The CDR3 region has the DNA TGCAGCGTTGAGGTTCGGGGTCGGAACACTGAAGCTTTCTTT. This codes for CSVEVRGRNTEAFF.

The V call is TRBV2, the J call TRBJ2-5, with D uncertain. The CDR3 has 11 amino acids. Germline CDR1 SNHLY, CDR2 FYNNEI. V lost 7 bases and J lost 4, with 7 bases in between. CDR3 in amino acids: CASMYIETQYF. In DNA, the CDR3 is TGTGCCAGCATGTATATAGAGACCCAGTACTTC.

The V call is TRBV4-1, the J call TRBJ2-3, with D perhaps matching TRBD2 (7 bases). V was trimmed by 7 bases and J by 9 bases, leaving 20 bases between them. CDR3 size: 14 residues. CDR1 and CDR2 from the germline V gene are MGHRA and YSYEKL. The CDR3: CASKGGTAGRTQYF. Written as DNA, the CDR3 is TGCGCCAGCAAGGGGGGGACGGCGGGTCGGACGCAGTATTTT.

This clone was detected only once. The rearrangement joins TRBV11-2 to TRBJ1-3, with 8 positions matching TRBD1. With 2 bases clipped from V and 2 bases from J, the junction kept 5 bases outside the gene matches. The germline V gene encodes CDR1 SGHAT and CDR2 FQNNGV. CDR3 length equals 16 residues. CDR3 amino acids: CASSLRDRLAGNTIYF. The CDR3 DNA sequence: TGTGCCAGCAGCTTAAGGGACAGGCTAGCTGGAAACACCATATATTTT.

In DNA form, the CDR3 reads TGTGCCAGCAGCACAACTACAGGGGCCGGAGAGACCCAGTACTTC. Translating it yields CASSTTTGAGETQYF. This sequence joins TRBV5-4 and TRBJ2-5, with 7 bases identical to TRBD1. CDR3 size: 15 residues. Germline V gene sequence: CDR1 SGHNT, CDR2 YYREEE (reference sequence). The V segment lost 4 bases and the J segment 4 bases; nucleotides outside the gene matches: 10.

The chain has TRBV9 and TRBJ2-3, with TRBD2 matching 7 bases. V was clipped by 1 base and J by 0 bases; unmatched bases: 2. CDR3 length: 15 residues. Germline-derived CDR1 and CDR2 are SGDLS and YYNGEE. The CDR3 DNA reads TGTGCCAGCAGCGTAAGTAGCGGGAGCACAGATACGCAGTATTTT. It is translated as CASSVSSGSTDTQYF.